The 5 T cell receptor beta chains given below trace back to one sample, sequenced in a study of blood T cell repertoires in COVID-19. The method was immunoSEQ multiplex PCR; TCRdb's version includes in-frame clones alone and lacks a portion of them. The table lists approximately 200,000 clones, 94% of them singletons. The sample consisted of peripheral blood. The receptors derive from a man under 40 with COVID-19, enrolled during active disease.

The V gene is TRBV7-9, the J gene TRBJ2-1, with 11 bases fitting TRBD1. Trimming cost V 1 base and J 3 bases; bases outside gene matches: 2. The CDR3 totals 16 residues. CDR1 is SEHNR, CDR2 FQNEAQ, per germline (reference sequence). CDR3 region: CASSLGGQGVYNEQFF. In DNA form, the CDR3 reads TGTGCCAGCAGCTTAGGGGGACAGGGGGTCTACAATGAGCAGTTCTTC.

V usage is TRBV7-2 and J usage is TRBJ1-3, with D tentatively TRBD1 (5 bases). This CDR3 spans 14 amino acids. The ends were cut back, 5 bases at V and 0 bases at J, with 8 bases in the middle. Germline CDR1 SGHTA, CDR2 FQGNSA. The CDR3 here is CASSIDSSGNTIYF. DNA for the CDR3: TGTGCCAGCAGCATTGACAGCTCTGGAAACACCATATATTTT.

The rearrangement links TRBV19 to TRBJ2-7; D may be TRBD1 (6 bases). CDR3 size: 15 residues. The germline V and J ends were trimmed by 0 bases and 6 bases, with 15 bases remaining between them. The V gene's germline CDR1 is LNHDA and CDR2 SQIVND (reference sequence). The CDR3 is CASSIDLQGSSEQYF. DNA of the CDR3: TGTGCCAGTAGTATAGATCTTCAGGGGTCAAGCGAGCAGTACTTC. The whole variable domain, filled in from reference TRBV19 and TRBJ2-7, reads DGGITQSPKYLFRKEGQNVTLSCEQNLNHDAMYWYRQDPGQGLRLIYYSQIVNDFQKGDIAEGYSVSREKKESFPLTVTSAQKNPTAFYLCASSIDLQGSSEQYFGPGTRLTVT.

The gene calls are TRBV19 and TRBJ1-1; D is unclear. V lost 3 bases and J 4 bases, leaving 9 bases between the germline ends. Germline loops: CDR1 LNHDA, CDR2 SQIVND (reference sequence). CDR3 length: 13 residues. In nucleotides, the CDR3 is TGTGCCAGTAGTATCGAGCCGGGCACTGAAGCTTTCTTT. It specifies CASSIEPGTEAFF.

This clone appeared once. The CDR3 coding sequence is TGTGCCAGCAGCTTAGATAAGCACAGGGGTGGCTATGGCTACACCTTC. Translating it yields CASSLDKHRGGYGYTF. The V and J genes are TRBV7-2 and TRBJ1-2; 7 nucleotides line up with TRBD1. V trimming: 1 base; J trimming: 4 bases; junction bases outside the gene matches: 9. The CDR3 consists of 16 residues. The germline gives CDR1 SGHTA, CDR2 FQGNSA.